This passage covers 30 T cell receptor beta chains from one sample sequenced in a study of graft-versus-host responses after intestinal transplantation. The repertoire was sequenced with immunoSEQ multiplex PCR; TCRdb's copy has only in-frame clones and lacks some. Among roughly 97,000 clones listed, 75% to 95% were seen once. The source material was PBMCs, sampled around 68 weeks after intestinal transplant. The receptors were gathered from a human patient who received an intestinal transplant, so some T cells may come from the graft donor.

The rearrangement uses TRBV5-1 and TRBJ2-7; 9 positions agree with TRBD1. The CDR3 is 16 residues long. The V gene's germline CDR1 is SGHRS and CDR2 YFSETQ. The junction had 9 bases not matched to a gene; V was cut back by 0 bases and J by 5 bases. CDR3 sequence: CASSLGGTGRKDEQYF. CDR3 nucleotide sequence: TGCGCCAGCAGCTTGGGTGGGACAGGGAGGAAAGACGAGCAGTACTTC.

V is TRBV7-2 and J is TRBJ2-3; D tentatively reads TRBD1 or TRBD2 (6 bases each). V was pared by 6 bases and J by 2 bases, with 15 bases between. This CDR3 has 15 amino acids. Germline CDR1 and CDR2: SGHTA and FQGNSA. Here the CDR3 reads CASSPWGDNTDTQYF. The CDR3 region has the DNA TGTGCCAGCAGTCCATGGGGGGACAACACAGATACGCAGTATTTT.

V gene TRBV2 combines with J gene TRBJ2-4, with TRBD2 identical over 7 bases. V was clipped by 4 bases and J by 6 bases; unmatched bases: 12. The CDR3 extends over 16 amino acids. The germline CDR1 and CDR2 sequences are SNHLY and FYNNEI. As DNA, the CDR3 is TGTGCCAGCAGTGCTCCCAGGGACTATCCTTTAAACATTCAGTACTTC. This codes for CASSAPRDYPLNIQYF.

The chain recombines TRBV5-1 with TRBJ1-1, with 7 bases aligning to TRBD1. Looked up from germline, CDR1 is SGHRS and CDR2 is YFSETQ. The ends lost 2 bases at V and 5 bases at J; junction bases unmatched: 15. The CDR3 consists of 17 residues. The CDR3 sequence is CASSFRLDDRAPTEAFF. CDR3 in DNA: TGCGCCAGCAGCTTCCGCTTAGACGACAGGGCGCCAACTGAAGCTTTCTTT.

V is TRBV7-9 and J is TRBJ1-1, with D possibly TRBD1 on 6 matching bases. V dropped 6 bases and J dropped 4 bases, with 15 bases sitting between them. The CDR3 consists of 14 residues. In germline, CDR1 is SEHNR, CDR2 FQNEAQ (reference sequence). CDR3 bases: TGTGCCAGCAGTCCAGGGGTAGGTGCCACTGAAGCTTTCTTT. It codes for CASSPGVGATEAFF. Combining the CDR3 with reference TRBV7-9 and TRBJ1-1 gives the whole variable domain DTGVSQNPRHKITKRGQNVTFRCDPISEHNRLYWYRQTLGQGPEFLTYFQNEAQLEKSRLLSDRFSAERPKGSFSTLEIQRTEQGDSAMYLCASSPGVGATEAFFGQGTRLTVV.

A few counts support this clone. The rearrangement joins TRBV6-1 to TRBJ1-3, with a possible D match to TRBD1 (6 bases). Germline V lookup: CDR1 MNHNS, CDR2 SASEGT. There are 13 residues in the CDR3. V was shortened by 7 bases and J by 5 bases, with 12 bases between the two germline ends. The CDR3 here is CASTVQGRNTIYF. In DNA, the CDR3 is TGTGCCAGCACCGTACAGGGCAGAAACACCATATATTTT.

The chain is built from TRBV9 and TRBJ2-5; 7 bases agree with TRBD1. V was clipped by 3 bases and J by 2 bases; unmatched bases: 1. The CDR3 has 13 amino acids. The germline V gene encodes CDR1 SGDLS and CDR2 YYNGEE. The CDR3 sequence is CASSGGQQETQYF. CDR3 bases: TGTGCCAGCAGCGGGGGACAGCAAGAGACCCAGTACTTC.

The chain's CDR3 is CASSSLREYTGELFF. In DNA form, the CDR3 reads TGCGCCAGCAGCTCCCTAAGAGAATACACCGGGGAGCTGTTTTTT. The chain employs TRBV5-1 and TRBJ2-2; D unclear. The CDR3 totals 15 residues. Germline CDR1 and CDR2: SGHRS and YFSETQ. V was cut by 3 bases and J by 3 bases, with 12 bases left in between.

The chain combines TRBV7-2 with TRBJ2-5; D is perhaps TRBD1 (5 bases). The J call may be faulty, since TRBJ2-7 better matches the DNA end. There are 15 residues in the CDR3. CDR1 SGHTA and CDR2 FQGNSA come from the germline V gene. This CDR3 is CASSLVPDKTYEQYF. The CDR3, as DNA: TGTGCCAGCAGCTTAGTACCGGACAAGACCTACGAGCAGTACTTC.

CDR3 bases: TGTGCCATCAAGGCTAGCGGGGCCCCGCGGCAGTACTTC. Translation: CAIKASGAPRQYF. The rearrangement joins TRBV10-3 to TRBJ2-7, with 9 nucleotides matching TRBD2. This CDR3 contains 13 residues. J gave up 9 bases and V 7 bases, and 10 bases lay outside the gene matches. CDR1 and CDR2 (germline): ENHRY, SYGVKD.

J is TRBJ1-6 and V is TRBV15; D is ambiguous. The CDR3 contains 17 residues. Germline CDR1 LNHNV, CDR2 YYDKDF (reference sequence). Trimming took 1 base from V and 0 from J, leaving 10 bases between them. The DNA of the CDR3 is TGTGCCACCAGCAGAGTACGCGTCAGCTCCTATAATTCACCCCTCCACTTT. It encodes CATSRVRVSSYNSPLHF.

The count of this clone is one. The J gene is TRBJ1-2, the V gene TRBV2; no reliable D call. This CDR3 has 13 amino acids. Per the germline V gene, CDR1 is SNHLY and CDR2 is FYNNEI. V lost 6 bases, J lost 5 bases, and 13 bases lay in between. The CDR3 DNA is TGTGCCAGCAGGATACAAGGACCTTATGGCTACACCTTC. This translates into CASRIQGPYGYTF.

The gene calls are TRBV21-1 and TRBJ1-2; the table's D call, TRBD1, was not checked against the DNA. TRBV21-1 is annotated as a pseudogene. The CDR3 runs 12 residues. CDR3 residues: CASSKDRENRTF. The CDR3 DNA sequence: TGTGCCAGCAGCAAAGACAGGGAGAATCGGACTTTC.

V and J are TRBV7-9 and TRBJ1-2; D is perhaps TRBD1 (5 bases). Trimming pared 4 bases from V and 3 bases from J, leaving 18 bases between. The V gene's germline CDR1 is SEHNR and CDR2 FQNEAQ (reference sequence). The CDR3 totals 16 residues. The CDR3 sequence: CASSSRGGGFDYGYTF. The CDR3 DNA reads as TGTGCCAGCAGCTCCCGAGGCGGGGGATTCGACTATGGCTACACCTTC.

V is TRBV5-1 and J is TRBJ1-2, with a weak D call TRBD1 (6 bases). Germline loops: CDR1 SGHRS, CDR2 YFSETQ. V shed 0 bases and J shed 0 bases, with 12 bases lying between them. The CDR3 loop spans 16 amino acids. For the CDR3, the DNA is TGCGCCAGCAGCTTGGAGGGGACAAGTACTAACTATGGCTACACCTTC. It yields the protein CASSLEGTSTNYGYTF. The full variable domain, its missing parts supplied by reference TRBV5-1 and TRBJ1-2, is KAGVTQTPRYLIKTRGQQVTLSCSPISGHRSVSWYQQTPGQGLQFLFEYFSETQRNKGNFPGRFSGRQFSNSRSEMNVSTLELGDSALYLCASSLEGTSTNYGYTFGSGTRLTVV.

This chain connects TRBV6-6 to TRBJ1-2; TRBD1 aligns across 9 bases. The germline CDR1 and CDR2 sequences are MNHNY and SVGAGI (reference sequence). V shed 5 bases and J 7 bases; nucleotides not matched to a gene: 11. CDR3 length equals 15 residues. CDR3 residues: CASSTGQGPSGGYTF. The CDR3 nucleotides read TGTGCCAGCAGTACAGGACAGGGGCCCTCCGGTGGCTACACCTTC.

This chain links TRBV6-5 with TRBJ1-2; TRBD1 agrees at 7 bases. This CDR3 has 14 amino acids. Germline V gene data show CDR1 as MNHEY and CDR2 as SVGAGI. V lost 6 bases, J lost 4 bases, and 8 bases stayed unmatched. The CDR3, as DNA: TGTGCCAGCAGCAACCCGGGACAGATCTATGGCTACACCTTC. Amino acid sequence: CASSNPGQIYGYTF.

This clone was seen more than once but under ten times. The chain recombines TRBV5-5 with TRBJ2-7; either TRBD1 or TRBD2 may fit D (5 bases each). V was shortened by 4 bases and J by 4 bases, with 15 bases between the two germline ends. The CDR3 totals 14 residues. The germline CDR1 and CDR2 sequences are SGHKS and YYEKEE (reference sequence). CDR3 coding DNA: TGTGCCAGCAGCACCCGGGACGGACGTTACGAGCAGTACTTC. Translating gives CASSTRDGRYEQYF.

The CDR3 loop reads CASSTGVGPGELFF. CDR3 nucleotide sequence: TGTGCCAGCAGCACCGGGGTGGGCCCCGGGGAGCTGTTTTTT. The J gene is TRBJ2-2, the V gene TRBV7-3, with D maybe TRBD2 (5 bases). With 5 bases removed from V and 6 bases from J, the gap between germline ends came to 13 bases. The CDR3 is made up of 14 amino acids. Germline CDR1 reads SGHTA; CDR2 reads FQGTGA. The full variable domain, its missing parts supplied by reference TRBV7-3 and TRBJ2-2, is GAGVSQTPSNKVTEKGKYVELRCDPISGHTALYWYRQSLGQGPEFLIYFQGTGAADDSGLPNDRFFAVRPEGSVSTLKIQRTERGDSAVYLCASSTGVGPGELFFGEGSRLTVL.

The chain links TRBV13 to TRBJ2-7; 14 positions agree with TRBD2. This CDR3 is built from 19 residues. Germline V gene data show CDR1 as PRHDT and CDR2 as FYEKMQ (reference sequence). The V gene end was trimmed by 5 bases and the J gene end by 0 bases; junction bases not matched to a gene: 12. This chain's CDR3 is CASSGRLAGGPPPSYEQYF. Here the CDR3 DNA reads TGTGCCAGCAGCGGACGACTAGCGGGGGGGCCCCCGCCCTCCTACGAGCAGTACTTC.

J is TRBJ1-1 and V is TRBV29-1; tentative D call: TRBD1 (6 bases). Germline assignment: CDR1 SQVTM and CDR2 ANQGSEA. The CDR3 has 12 residues. Trimming left V 5 bases short and J 7 bases short, with 14 bases between. The CDR3 here is CSVIARGGEAFF. As DNA, the CDR3 is TGCAGCGTTATCGCCAGGGGAGGTGAAGCTTTCTTT.

This rearrangement joins TRBV5-1 to TRBJ2-1; D is unresolved. This CDR3 spans 14 amino acids. The V end lost 4 bases, the J end lost 5 bases, and 13 bases lay between the germline ends. The germline gives CDR1 SGHRS, CDR2 YFSETQ. CDR3 sequence (DNA): TGCGCCAGCAGCCTCCGAAGTCGGGACAATGAGCAGTTCTTC. Its protein is CASSLRSRDNEQFF.

The rearrangement uses TRBV5-1 and TRBJ1-2; 8 positions match TRBD1. V was pared by 0 bases and J by 6 bases, with 19 bases of the junction left unmatched. This CDR3 has 19 amino acids. Germline V gene sequence: CDR1 SGHRS, CDR2 YFSETQ. The CDR3 here is CASSLVLWAGGPSTDGYTF. CDR3 DNA: TGCGCCAGCAGCTTGGTACTTTGGGCAGGGGGCCCCAGCACGGATGGCTACACCTTC.

Regarding this clone: At one end the junction does not follow the germline gene, possibly because of a read error. V is TRBV29-1 and J is TRBJ2-7; 11 bases fit TRBD1. Germline assignment: CDR1 SQVTM and CDR2 ANQGSEA. The CDR3 consists of 13 residues. CDR3: CSARGQGVHEQCF. The CDR3 DNA reads as TGCAGCGCCCGGGGACAGGGGGTCCACGAGCAGTGCTTC.

This clone was seen once. The J gene is TRBJ2-7, the V gene TRBV13; the match to TRBD2 covers 12 bases. CDR3 length: 14 residues. With V trimmed by 4 bases and J by 5 bases, 3 bases remained unmatched. Per the germline V gene, CDR1 is PRHDT and CDR2 is FYEKMQ (reference sequence). This CDR3 is CASSSPSGGDEQYF. In DNA, the CDR3 is TGTGCCAGCAGCTCCCCTAGCGGGGGGGACGAGCAGTACTTC. The full variable domain, its missing parts supplied by reference TRBV13 and TRBJ2-7, is AAGVIQSPRHLIKEKRETATLKCYPIPRHDTVYWYQQGPGQDPQFLISFYEKMQSDKGSIPDRFSAQQFSDYHSELNMSSLELGDSALYFCASSSPSGGDEQYFGPGTRLTVT.

The chain combines TRBV19 with TRBJ2-7; no clear D gene. CDR3 length: 11 residues. Germline CDR1 LNHDA, CDR2 SQIVND (reference sequence). V gave up 7 bases and J gave up 4 bases, with 8 bases separating them. CDR3: CASNGGYEQYF. The CDR3 coding sequence is TGTGCCAGTAATGGCGGTTACGAGCAGTACTTC.

V usage is TRBV4-1 and J usage is TRBJ1-4, with unresolved D. Germline V gene data show CDR1 as MGHRA and CDR2 as YSYEKL. The CDR3 covers 18 residues. V was shortened by 0 bases and J by 8 bases, with 22 bases between the two germline ends. The CDR3 DNA is TGCGCCAGCAGCCAAGAATCAATGGACGGAATGAAATGGGAAAAACTGTTTTTT. This encodes CASSQESMDGMKWEKLFF.

The chain recombines TRBV11-2 with TRBJ1-2; 7 positions agree with TRBD1. CDR1 is SGHAT, CDR2 FQNNGV, per germline. V gave up 7 bases and J gave up 0 bases; unmatched junction bases: 5. The CDR3 consists of 14 residues. The CDR3: CASTGTDTNYGYTF. The CDR3 DNA is TGTGCCAGCACCGGGACAGACACTAACTATGGCTACACCTTC.

The chain has TRBV2 and TRBJ2-3; a weak D match, TRBD1 (7 bases). The germline V gene has CDR1 SNHLY and CDR2 FYNNEI. The CDR3 consists of 17 residues. The germline V and J ends were trimmed by 6 bases and 5 bases, with 24 bases remaining between them. The CDR3 spells CASRGHAGGIVRDTQYF. CDR3 coding DNA: TGTGCCAGCAGGGGACACGCAGGGGGGATCGTCAGAGATACGCAGTATTTT.

This sequence joins TRBV27 and TRBJ2-3; TRBD2 aligns across 8 bases. With 3 bases clipped from V and 5 bases from J, the junction kept 10 bases outside the gene matches. This CDR3 contains 16 residues. The germline V gene encodes CDR1 MNHEY and CDR2 SMNVEV (reference sequence). For the CDR3, the DNA is TGTGCCAGCAGTTTGGCGGGGGGTTCCCTTAGAGATACGCAGTATTTT. Protein product: CASSLAGGSLRDTQYF.